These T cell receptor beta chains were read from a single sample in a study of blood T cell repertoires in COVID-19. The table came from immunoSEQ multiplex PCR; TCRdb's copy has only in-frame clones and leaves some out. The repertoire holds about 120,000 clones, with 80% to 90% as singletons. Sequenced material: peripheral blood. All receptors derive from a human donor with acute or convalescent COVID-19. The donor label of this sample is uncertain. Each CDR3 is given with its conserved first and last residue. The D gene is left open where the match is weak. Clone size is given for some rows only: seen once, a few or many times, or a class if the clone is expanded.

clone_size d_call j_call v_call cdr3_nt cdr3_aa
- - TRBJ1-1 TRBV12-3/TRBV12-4 TGTGCCAGCAGTTTACCCGGTTCTGAAGCTTTCTTT CASSLPGSEAFF
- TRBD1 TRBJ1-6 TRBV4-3 TGCGCCAGCAGCCAGGACAGGGTCAATTCACCCCTCCACTTT CASSQDRVNSPLHF
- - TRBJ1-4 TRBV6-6 TGTGCCAGCAGTCGGAACTGGGACACCACAGGGGAAAAACTGTTTTTT CASSRNWDTTGEKLFF
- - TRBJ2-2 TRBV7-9 TGTGCCAGCAGCCGGGTTCTCGGGGAGCTGTTTTTT CASSRVLGELFF
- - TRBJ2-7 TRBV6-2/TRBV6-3 TGTGCCAGCAGTGATAGGACAGACTCCTACGAGCAGTACTTC CASSDRTDSYEQYF
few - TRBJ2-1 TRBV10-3 TGTGCCATCAGTGACGGCAGGCCAAACAATGAGCAGTTCTTC CAISDGRPNNEQFF
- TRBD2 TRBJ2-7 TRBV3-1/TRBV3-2 TGTGCCAGCACCCCCGCCCCGACTAGCGGCTACTCCTACGAGCAGTACTTC CASTPAPTSGYSYEQYF
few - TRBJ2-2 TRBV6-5 TGTGCCAGCAGTTACGGTACAGTTACGAACACCGGGGAGCTGTTTTTT CASSYGTVTNTGELFF
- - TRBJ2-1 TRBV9 TGTGCCAGCAGCGTAGGAGGGCCAAGAACCTACAATGAGCAGTTCTTC CASSVGGPRTYNEQFF
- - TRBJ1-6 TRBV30 TGTGCCTGGAGTGAGAACAGATATAATTCACCCCTCCACTTT CAWSENRYNSPLHF
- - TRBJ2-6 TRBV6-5 TGTGCCAGCAGTTACCAGGAGGCTGGGGCCAACGTCCTGACTTTC CASSYQEAGANVLTF
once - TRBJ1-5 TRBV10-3 TGTGCCATCAGTGACCCAGGTAGCAATCAGCCCCAGCATTTT CAISDPGSNQPQHF
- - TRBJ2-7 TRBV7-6 TGTGCCAGCAGCCCCCTGGGGGGCTACGAGCAGTACTTC CASSPLGGYEQYF
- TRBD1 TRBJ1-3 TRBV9 TGTGCCAGCAGCTCGGGACAGGCCCACACCATATATTTT CASSSGQAHTIYF
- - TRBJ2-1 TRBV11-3 TGTGCCAGCAGCTTAGGAGTTGGTTCCTACAATGAGCAGTTCTTC CASSLGVGSYNEQFF
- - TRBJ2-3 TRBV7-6 TGTGCCAGCAGCTTAGAAGGGAGTGTTAGCACAGATACGCAGTATTTT CASSLEGSVSTDTQYF
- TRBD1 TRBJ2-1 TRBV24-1 TGTGCCACCACGAAGACAGGGGCGAATGAGCAGTTCTTC CATTKTGANEQFF
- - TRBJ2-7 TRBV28 TGTGCCACCATAATGGGAGCCGACGTCTACGAGCAGTACTTC CATIMGADVYEQYF
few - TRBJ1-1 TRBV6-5 TGTGCCAGCAGCAAATGGGCCGTTGACACTGAAGCTTTCTTT CASSKWAVDTEAFF
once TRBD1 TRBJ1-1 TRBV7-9 TGTGCCAGCAGCTTGTGGGGACAGGGTAACACTGAAGCTTTCTTT CASSLWGQGNTEAFF
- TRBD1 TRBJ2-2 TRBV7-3 TGTGCCAGCAGCCTCGGGCAGGGGGCGGTCACCGGGGAGCTGTTTTTT CASSLGQGAVTGELFF
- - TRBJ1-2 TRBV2 TGTGCCAGCAGTGACAGCAGGGGTAACTATGGCTACACCTTC CASSDSRGNYGYTF
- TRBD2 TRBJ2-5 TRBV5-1 TGCGCCAGCAGACTTAGGTCGCTAGCGGGGGGGCCCGAGACCCAGTACTTC CASRLRSLAGGPETQYF
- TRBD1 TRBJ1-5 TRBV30 TGTGCCTGGCAGGGGGCGAGTAGCAATCAGCCCCAGCATTTT CAWQGASSNQPQHF
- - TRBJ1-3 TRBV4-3 TGCGCCAGCAGCCAAGGACACAGGGTCTCTGGAAACACCATATATTTT CASSQGHRVSGNTIYF
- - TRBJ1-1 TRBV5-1 TGCGCCAGCAGCTTGCAGGGGCAGGACACTGAAGCTTTCTTT CASSLQGQDTEAFF
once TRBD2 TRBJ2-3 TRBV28 TGTGCCGGTAGCGGGGCAGAGAGCACAGATACGCAGTATTTT CAGSGAESTDTQYF
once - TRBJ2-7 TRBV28 TGTGCCAGCAGCGTCCCGGGACAATCCTACGAGCAGTACTTC CASSVPGQSYEQYF
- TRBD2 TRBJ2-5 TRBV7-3 TGTGCCAGCAGCCAAAAGGGACTAGCGGGAGGGCCTGGTGGGACCCAGTACTTC CASSQKGLAGGPGGTQYF
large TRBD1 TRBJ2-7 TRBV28 TGTGCCAGCAGATTTCACAGGGGGCTGTACGAGCAGTACTTC CASRFHRGLYEQYF
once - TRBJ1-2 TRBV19 TGTGCCAGTAGTCCCGGACAGACCCTCTATGGCTACACCTTC CASSPGQTLYGYTF
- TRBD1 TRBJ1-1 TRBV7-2 TGTGCCAGCAGCGGACAGGTAAACACTGAAGCTTTCTTT CASSGQVNTEAFF
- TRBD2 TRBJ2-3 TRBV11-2 TGTGCCAGCAGCTTGGGACTAGATGCCGCGGATACGCAGTATTTT CASSLGLDAADTQYF
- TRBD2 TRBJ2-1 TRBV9 TGTGCCAGCAGCCGGACTAGCGGGAGGGCCGTTGGAGTATACAATGAGCAGTTCTTC CASSRTSGRAVGVYNEQFF
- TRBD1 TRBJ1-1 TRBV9 TGTGCCAGCAGCGTCGACCACAGGGGGCGAAGTACTGAAGCTTTCTTT CASSVDHRGRSTEAFF
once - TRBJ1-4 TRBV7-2 TGTGCCAGCAGCTTCCCAGGGAATGAAAAACTGTTTTTT CASSFPGNEKLFF
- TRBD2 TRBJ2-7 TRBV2 TGTGCCAGCAGCGGGGGACTAGCGGGGCCCTACGAGCAGTACTTC CASSGGLAGPYEQYF
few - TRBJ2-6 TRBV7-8 TGTGCCAGCAGCCCCTCTGGGGGGAACTCTGGGGCCAACGTCCTGACTTTC CASSPSGGNSGANVLTF
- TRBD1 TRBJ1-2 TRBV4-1 TGCGCCAGCAGCCAAGGCTTCGGGACAGGGGCTAACTATGGCTACACCTTC CASSQGFGTGANYGYTF
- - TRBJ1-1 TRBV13 TGTGCCAGCAGCTTATGGGTTACCGGGGGTGGAGGCACTGAAGCTTTCTTT CASSLWVTGGGGTEAFF
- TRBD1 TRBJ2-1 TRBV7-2 TGTGCCAGCAGACCCAGGACAGGGCGAGGCTACAATGAGCAGTTCTTC CASRPRTGRGYNEQFF
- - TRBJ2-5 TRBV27 TGTGCCAGCAGTTACTACGGGAATTCCCAAGAGACCCAGTACTTC CASSYYGNSQETQYF
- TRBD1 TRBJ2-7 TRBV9 TGTGCCAGCAGCGTAGATGGGGACAGGCCCTACGAGCAGTACTTC CASSVDGDRPYEQYF
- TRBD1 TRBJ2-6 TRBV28 TGTGCCAGCAGGACAGGGGCGGCGTCTGGGGCCAACGTCCTGACTTTC CASRTGAASGANVLTF
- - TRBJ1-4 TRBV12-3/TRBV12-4 TGTGCCAGCAGTTTACAACAGAATGAAAAACTGTTTTTT CASSLQQNEKLFF
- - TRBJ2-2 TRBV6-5 TGTGCCAGCAGTTGGTCTGAAGGGGGCACCGGGGAGCTGTTTTTT CASSWSEGGTGELFF
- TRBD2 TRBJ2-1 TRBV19 TGTGCCAGTAGTATTCTTGCGGGAGGGTCCTACAATGAGCAGTTCTTC CASSILAGGSYNEQFF